This entry is about one T cell receptor (beta chain). Its antigen is as yet unknown. TCRdb re-analyzed the 5' RACE reads; it lists each CDR3 protein once, without DNA. Here the sample table reports about 400,000 distinct CDR3 sequences. This entry belongs to a study of T cells expressing NK-cell markers. General study points: The CD3+CD56-NKG2C+ fraction of a few donors was likewise dominated by these clonotypes.

Germline CDR1 SGHRS, CDR2 YFSETQ. This CDR3 contains 16 residues. The sequencing input was blood T cells: a sorted CD56 or NKG2C T cell subset, CD4+ or CD8+ T cells, or bulk PBMC T cells (not recorded which). The TCR sequence derives from a woman aged 50 to 60 in good health. V usage is TRBV5-1 and J usage is TRBJ2-5; TCRdb names TRBD2, which stays unverified in the absence of DNA. The CDR3 loop is CASSLAVGRARETQYF.